This T cell receptor beta chain was captured by sequencing in a study of OX40 agonist ivuxolimab in advanced cancers. TCRdb's copy holds only in-frame clones and misses some; the assay was immunoSEQ multiplex PCR. The sample lists 70,000 or so clones, 92% occurring once. Trimming removed 4 bases at V and 1 base at J, with 9 bases between. In germline, CDR1 is SGHDT, CDR2 YYEEEE. The CDR3 runs to 14 residues. The material was CD4+ or CD8+ T cells sorted from blood, obtained in a trial of the OX40 agonist ivuxolimab. The V and J genes are TRBV5-6 and TRBJ1-5, with D unresolved. This clonotype was obtained from an adult with an advanced solid tumor such as melanoma, head and neck, liver or kidney cancer. The CDR3 protein is CASSGGNSNQPQHF. In DNA, the CDR3 is TGTGCCAGCAGCGGAGGTAACAGCAATCAGCCCCAGCATTTT. The entire variable domain, with the rest obtained from reference TRBV5-6 and TRBJ1-5, is as follows: DAGVTQSPTHLIKTRGQQVTLRCSPKSGHDTVSWYQQALGQGPQFIFQYYEEEERQRGNFPDRFSGHQFPNYSSELNVNALLLGDSALYLCASSGGNSNQPQHFGDGTRLSIL.